The 28 T cell receptor beta chains below all came from one sample that was sequenced in a study of T cells after yellow fever vaccination. MiXCR was run by TCRdb on the 5' RACE reads, yielding one entry per CDR3 protein. The sample records hundreds of thousands of distinct CDR3 sequences, about 12% being singletons. Sequenced here: CD4+ T cells sorted from PBMCs, sampled 15 days after the yellow fever booster vaccination. All receptors come from a man aged 18-30 years who received the YFV17D yellow fever vaccine.

This clonotype was observed a handful of times. The chain links TRBV5-1 to TRBJ2-5; D tentatively fits TRBD1 or TRBD2 (5 bases each). Germline V gene data show CDR1 as SGHRS and CDR2 as YFSETQ. The V end was cut by 4 bases, the J end by 5 bases, with 15 bases between. The CDR3 runs 14 residues. The CDR3 bases are TGCGCCAGCAGCATCGGGACCTCCGGGGAGACCCAGTACTTC. Translation: CASSIGTSGETQYF.

This clonotype was recorded at least ten times. The chain links TRBV5-6 to TRBJ2-3, with 10 bases fitting TRBD2. V lost 4 bases and J lost 1; bases outside the gene matches: 3. Germline values: CDR1 SGHDT, CDR2 YYEEEE. This CDR3 spans 15 amino acids. This CDR3 is CASSPGTSGTDTQYF. The CDR3 DNA reads as TGTGCCAGCAGCCCCGGGACTAGCGGCACAGATACGCAGTATTTT.

This clonotype was counted only a few times. This chain joins TRBV11-1 and TRBJ2-7; tentatively, D is TRBD1 (6 bases). V dropped 6 bases and J dropped 6 bases, with 24 bases sitting between them. CDR3 length: 16 amino acids. CDR1 is SGHAT, CDR2 FQDESV, per germline (reference sequence). The CDR3 is CASSHAKFSGTSEQYF. The CDR3, as DNA: TGTGCCAGCAGTCATGCAAAATTTTCCGGGACATCCGAGCAGTACTTC.

The V gene is TRBV5-4, the J gene TRBJ2-5; 13 bases are a match to TRBD2. CDR1 SGHNT and CDR2 YYREEE come from the germline V gene (reference sequence). CDR3 size: 16 residues. J gave up 5 bases and V 4 bases, and 8 bases lay outside the gene matches. The CDR3, as DNA: TGTGCCAGCAGCGAGACTAGCGGGGGGTCCCGGGAGACCCAGTACTTC. It codes for CASSETSGGSRETQYF.

This clonotype has only a few counts. The CDR3 region has the DNA TGCAGTGCTAGCGGTCAAGAGACCCAGTACTTC. It specifies CSASGQETQYF. V usage is TRBV20-1 and J usage is TRBJ2-5; D is unresolved. V dropped 3 bases and J dropped 2 bases, with 4 bases sitting between them. CDR1 is DFQATT, CDR2 SNEGSKA, per germline (reference sequence). The CDR3 consists of 11 residues.

This clonotype was recorded once. This sequence joins TRBV2 and TRBJ1-5; D not certain. Deletions cut 2 bases from V and 6 bases from J, with 11 bases between. The CDR3 covers 14 residues. Germline V gives CDR1 SNHLY, CDR2 FYNNEI. The DNA for the CDR3 is TGTGCCAGCAGTGAACGGAACCGTTTTCAGCCCCAGCATTTT. Its translation: CASSERNRFQPQHF.

This rearrangement joins TRBV2 to TRBJ2-5, with D perhaps TRBD1 or TRBD2 (6 bases each). Germline CDR1 and CDR2: SNHLY and FYNNEI. The CDR3 spans 15 residues. With 0 bases removed from V and 5 bases from J, the gap between germline ends came to 13 bases. Here the CDR3 DNA reads TGTGCCAGCAGTGAAGCAGAAGGGGGGCAGGAGACCCAGTACTTC. Encoded protein: CASSEAEGGQETQYF.

The V call is TRBV5-1, the J call TRBJ1-6, with D maybe TRBD1 (6 bases). Germline CDR1 reads SGHRS; CDR2 reads YFSETQ. V was shortened by 9 bases and J by 7 bases, with 14 bases between the two germline ends. The CDR3 length is 13 residues. The CDR3, as DNA: TGCGCCACACGGGACACCAGCAATTCACCCCTCCACTTT. Translated: CATRDTSNSPLHF.

This clonotype has more than one count but fewer than ten. The chain employs TRBV20-1 and TRBJ1-5; possible D gene TRBD1, 5 bases. The CDR3 consists of 14 residues. V was shortened by 1 base and J by 0 bases, with 7 bases between the two germline ends. The germline gives CDR1 DFQATT, CDR2 SNEGSKA (reference sequence). The CDR3 nucleotides are TGCAGTGCTAGAGCAGGGAATAGCAATCAGCCCCAGCATTTT. Translated: CSARAGNSNQPQHF.

This clonotype turned up a few times. CDR3 DNA sequence: TGTGCCACCAGTGATGGTAGCTCCTCCGCAGATACGCAGTATTTT. As protein: CATSDGSSSADTQYF. V and J are TRBV24-1 and TRBJ2-3; D is uncertain. The V and J ends lost 3 bases and 4 bases respectively, with 13 bases between them. This CDR3 contains 15 residues. CDR1 KGHDR and CDR2 SFDVKD come from the germline V gene.

V gene TRBV4-3 combines with J gene TRBJ2-3; D gene uncertain. Trimming cost V 1 base and J 0 bases, with 8 bases left between them. Per the germline V gene, CDR1 is LGHNA and CDR2 is YSLEER. There are 15 residues in the CDR3. In DNA, the CDR3 is TGCGCCAGCAGCCAAGGCGGTGGGAGCACAGATACGCAGTATTTT. Protein sequence: CASSQGGGSTDTQYF.

In its sample, this clonotype was seen a few times. The V gene is TRBV28, the J gene TRBJ2-7; D remains unclear. CDR3 length: 11 residues. V lost 4 bases, J lost 4 bases, and 5 bases lay in between. The germline V gene has CDR1 MDHEN and CDR2 SYDVKM. For the CDR3, the DNA is TGTGCCAGCAGTTCGCAATACGAGCAGTACGTC. This encodes CASSSQYEQYV.

This clonotype was observed a few times. This rearrangement joins TRBV5-1 to TRBJ1-1; 7 bases match TRBD1. With V trimmed by 2 bases and J by 1 base, 2 bases remained unmatched. The CDR3 runs to 14 residues. Germline V CDR1 and CDR2: SGHRS, YFSETQ. CDR3: CASSFAGGNTEAFF. In nucleotides, the CDR3 is TGCGCCAGCAGCTTTGCAGGGGGGAACACTGAAGCTTTCTTT.

This chain links TRBV4-3 with TRBJ1-1; D remains ambiguous. V was trimmed by 2 bases and J by 8 bases, leaving 12 bases between them. The CDR3 sequence is 13 residues long. CDR1 is LGHNA, CDR2 YSLEER, per germline. The CDR3 region has the DNA TGCGCCAGCAGCCAAAGGGAGGTCAAGGAAGCTTTCTTT. It specifies CASSQREVKEAFF.

This clonotype has a count of ten or more. This rearrangement joins TRBV10-3 to TRBJ2-7; D is tentatively TRBD1 or TRBD2 (5 bases each). This CDR3 comprises 15 residues. CDR1 and CDR2 from the germline V gene are ENHRY and SYGVKD. Trimming pared 8 bases from V and 0 bases from J, leaving 17 bases between. The CDR3 sequence is CAISPGPRNSYEQYV. In nucleotides, the CDR3 is TGTGCCATCTCCCCGGGACCCCGAAACTCCTACGAGCAGTACGTC.

This clonotype was picked up a small number of times. V gene TRBV20-1 combines with J gene TRBJ2-3; the match to TRBD2 covers 10 bases. The V and J ends lost 5 bases and 2 bases, in that order; junction bases with no gene match: 16. Germline CDR1 reads DFQATT; CDR2 reads SNEGSKA (reference sequence). The CDR3 totals 18 residues. CDR3 coding DNA: TGCAGTGCTGCCGAAGGGGCTAGCGGGGGAACACTCACAGATACGCAGTATTTT. Translating gives CSAAEGASGGTLTDTQYF.

This clonotype was recorded a few times. J is TRBJ2-4 and V is TRBV7-8; D unclear. The CDR3 sequence is 18 residues long. Germline CDR1 reads SGHVS; CDR2 reads FQNEAQ. The V and J ends lost 5 bases and 2 bases respectively, with 22 bases between them. The chain's CDR3 is CASSQGHFGEITKNIQYF. DNA for the CDR3: TGTGCCAGCAGCCAAGGCCACTTTGGCGAGATTACCAAAAACATTCAGTACTTC.

Turning to this clonotype: This sequence may be a read error, since a much larger clone differs from it by one base. V and J are TRBV6-5 and TRBJ2-1, with no clear D. Germline assignment: CDR1 MNHEY and CDR2 SVGAGI. The CDR3 is made up of 13 amino acids. V was cut by 8 bases and J by 6 bases, with 14 bases left in between. CDR3 nucleotide sequence: TGTGCCAGCGCGGTGGGCCTGGGCAATGAGCAGTTCTTC. It yields the protein CASAVGLGNEQFF.

The V call is TRBV9, the J call TRBJ2-1, with D possibly TRBD1 on 6 matching bases. The CDR3 length is 14 residues. V was pared by 0 bases and J by 9 bases, with 13 bases between. In germline, CDR1 is SGDLS, CDR2 YYNGEE. The CDR3 spells CASSVVGASGEQFF. DNA for the CDR3: TGTGCCAGCAGCGTAGTGGGGGCCAGCGGTGAGCAGTTCTTC.

This clonotype showed up many times. The V call is TRBV6-2 or TRBV6-3, the J call TRBJ2-2; possible D gene TRBD2, 5 bases. V dropped 6 bases and J dropped 7 bases, with 12 bases sitting between them. The V gene's germline CDR1 is MNHEY and CDR2 SVGEGT. The CDR3 is 13 residues long. CDR3 amino acids: CASRDPGVGELFF. DNA for the CDR3: TGTGCCAGCAGGGATCCCGGGGTCGGGGAGCTGTTTTTT.

V usage is TRBV4-2 and J usage is TRBJ2-3; a weak D match, TRBD2 (5 bases). The CDR3 consists of 15 residues. Germline V gene data show CDR1 as LGHNA and CDR2 as YNFKEQ. V lost 3 bases and J 14 bases, leaving 24 bases between the germline ends. CDR3 bases: TGTGCCAGCAGCCAGGCCGACCCGGACTGGAACTTAATGTATTTT. It yields the protein CASSQADPDWNLMYF.

A few counts support this clonotype. The chain is built from TRBV5-1 and TRBJ1-4; D gene unclear. V lost 4 bases and J lost 4, with 8 bases in between. This CDR3 region has 13 residues. Germline-derived CDR1 and CDR2 are SGHRS and YFSETQ. The CDR3 loop reads CASSRTDNEKLFF. For the CDR3, the DNA is TGCGCCAGCAGCAGGACGGATAATGAAAAACTGTTTTTT.

The V call is TRBV18, the J call TRBJ1-2, with D uncertain. The V and J ends lost 6 bases and 8 bases respectively, with 13 bases between them. Germline V gene lookup returns CDR1 KGHSH and CDR2 LQKENI. This CDR3 contains 12 residues. CDR3 region: CASSQTGEGYTF. The CDR3 DNA is TGTGCCAGCTCTCAGACCGGGGAGGGCTACACCTTC.

This clonotype was observed many times. This chain uses TRBV2 with TRBJ2-5; possibly TRBD1 for D (6 bases). Trimming shortened V by 11 bases and J by 4 bases, and 14 bases separated the two germline ends. Germline V gives CDR1 SNHLY, CDR2 FYNNEI. CDR3 length: 12 residues. CDR3: CAVRTVAETQYF. As DNA, the CDR3 is TGTGCCGTAAGGACAGTCGCAGAGACCCAGTACTTC.

The chain recombines TRBV4-1 with TRBJ2-5; the D gene is possibly TRBD1 (5 bases). The ends were cut back, 2 bases at V and 3 bases at J, with 10 bases in the middle. The CDR3 length is 14 residues. Germline lookup yields CDR1 MGHRA and CDR2 YSYEKL. The CDR3 loop is CASSQSRQKETQYF. DNA of the CDR3: TGCGCCAGCAGCCAATCTCGACAGAAAGAGACCCAGTACTTC.

This clonotype showed up many times. The V gene is TRBV9, the J gene TRBJ2-3, with 11 positions matching TRBD2. CDR1 is SGDLS, CDR2 YYNGEE, per germline. The length of the CDR3 is 16 residues. V was pared by 3 bases and J by 2 bases, with 5 bases of the junction left unmatched. The CDR3 DNA is TGTGCCAGCAGCGCAGTAGCGGGGGGGAACACAGATACGCAGTATTTT. It encodes CASSAVAGGNTDTQYF.

The rearrangement links TRBV12-3 or TRBV12-4 to TRBJ1-6, with TRBD1 identical over 9 bases. The CDR3 totals 14 residues. Unmatched junction bases numbered 4, after V lost 3 bases and J lost 10 bases. This CDR3 is CASSLGQGQSPLHF. DNA for the CDR3: TGTGCCAGCAGTTTGGGACAGGGACAGTCACCCCTCCACTTT.

The chain has TRBV5-1 and TRBJ2-3; 10 bases match TRBD1. The CDR3 is made up of 16 amino acids. In germline, CDR1 is SGHRS, CDR2 YFSETQ. The V gene end was trimmed by 2 bases and the J gene end by 2 bases; junction bases not matched to a gene: 5. The CDR3 sequence is CASSFGQGEYTDTQYF. For the CDR3, the DNA is TGCGCCAGCAGCTTTGGACAGGGGGAATACACAGATACGCAGTATTTT. Together with reference TRBV5-1 and TRBJ2-3, the CDR3 gives the full variable domain: KAGVTQTPRYLIKTRGQQVTLSCSPISGHRSVSWYQQTPGQGLQFLFEYFSETQRNKGNFPGRFSGRQFSNSRSEMNVSTLELGDSALYLCASSFGQGEYTDTQYFGPGTRLTVL.